The 3 T cell receptor beta chains in this list originate from one sample, sequenced in a study of T-cell reconstitution after alpha-beta-depleted transplantation in children. Preparing the TCRbeta library involved the use of unique molecular identifiers. Each CDR3 protein gets one entry after TCRdb re-called the PCR reads with MiXCR. The sample has some 440,000 distinct CDR3 sequences; about a sixth are singletons. Sequenced material: PBMCs, mostly from graft donor cells, taken 360 days after TCRalphabeta/CD19-depleted stem cell transplant. The receptors originated from a boy under two years old who had a stem cell transplant for Wiskott-Aldrich syndrome, so the T cells may come from the graft donor.

The chain links TRBV4-3 to TRBJ2-2; TRBD2 matches at 8 bases. The CDR3 extends over 16 amino acids. The V gene end was trimmed by 0 bases and the J gene end by 3 bases; junction bases not matched to a gene: 3. Per the germline V gene, CDR1 is LGHNA and CDR2 is YSLEER. This chain's CDR3 is CASSQEREADTGELFF. CDR3 nucleotide sequence: TGCGCCAGCAGCCAAGAGCGGGAGGCGGACACCGGGGAGCTGTTTTTT.

This rearrangement joins TRBV12-3 or TRBV12-4 to TRBJ2-2; D is uncertain. V was pared by 5 bases and J by 7 bases, with 11 bases between. The CDR3 spans 13 residues. The CDR3 reads CASSLGKVGELFF. In nucleotides, the CDR3 is TGTGCCAGCAGTCTGGGGAAAGTCGGGGAGCTGTTTTTT.

The chain has TRBV12-3 or TRBV12-4 and TRBJ2-7; D may be TRBD1 or TRBD2 (5 bases each). With 4 bases removed from V and 4 bases from J, the gap between germline ends came to 8 bases. The CDR3 is made up of 12 amino acids. The CDR3 spells CASSWGKYEQYF. CDR3 DNA sequence: TGTGCCAGCAGTTGGGGGAAGTACGAGCAGTACTTC.